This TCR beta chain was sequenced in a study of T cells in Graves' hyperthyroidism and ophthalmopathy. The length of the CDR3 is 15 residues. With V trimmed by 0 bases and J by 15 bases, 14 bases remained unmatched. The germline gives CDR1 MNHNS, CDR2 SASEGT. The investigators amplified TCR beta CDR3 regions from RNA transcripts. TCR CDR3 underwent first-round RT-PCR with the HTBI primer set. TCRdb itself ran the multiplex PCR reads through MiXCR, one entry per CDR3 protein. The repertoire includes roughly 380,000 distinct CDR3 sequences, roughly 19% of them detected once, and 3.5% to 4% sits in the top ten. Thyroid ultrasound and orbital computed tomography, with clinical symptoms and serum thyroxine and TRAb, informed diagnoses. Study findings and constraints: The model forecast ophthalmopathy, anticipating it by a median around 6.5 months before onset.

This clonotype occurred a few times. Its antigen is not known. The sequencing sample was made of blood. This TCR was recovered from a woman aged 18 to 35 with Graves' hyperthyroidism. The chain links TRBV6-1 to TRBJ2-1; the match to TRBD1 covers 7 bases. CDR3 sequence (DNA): TGTGCCAGCAGTGAAGCTGGGGACAGTGGGTTAATAGCGTTCTTC. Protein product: CASSEAGDSGLIAFF.